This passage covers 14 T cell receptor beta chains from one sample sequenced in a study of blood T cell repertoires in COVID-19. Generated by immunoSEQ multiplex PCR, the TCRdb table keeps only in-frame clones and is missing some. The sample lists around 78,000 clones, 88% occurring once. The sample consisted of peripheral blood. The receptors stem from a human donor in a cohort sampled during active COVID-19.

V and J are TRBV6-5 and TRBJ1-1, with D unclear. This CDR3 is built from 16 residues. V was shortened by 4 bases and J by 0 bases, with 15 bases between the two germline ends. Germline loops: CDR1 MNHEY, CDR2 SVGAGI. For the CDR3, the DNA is TGTGCCAGCAGTTCTGAGGATACGGTCTTGAACACTGAAGCTTTCTTT. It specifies CASSSEDTVLNTEAFF.

The CDR3 coding sequence is TGTGCCAGCAGTTACCCAACGGGTACGCAGTATTTT. Translation gives CASSYPTGTQYF. This chain joins TRBV12-3 or TRBV12-4 and TRBJ2-3; no reliable D call. This CDR3 has 12 residues. Trimming shortened V by 4 bases and J by 8 bases, and 10 bases separated the two germline ends.

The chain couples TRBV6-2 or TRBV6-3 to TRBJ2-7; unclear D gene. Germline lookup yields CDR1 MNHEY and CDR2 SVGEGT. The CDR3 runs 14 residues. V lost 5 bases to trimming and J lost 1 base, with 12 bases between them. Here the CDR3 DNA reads TGTGCCAGCAGTGGAGTCGCGCCGTCCTACGAGCAGTACTTC. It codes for CASSGVAPSYEQYF.

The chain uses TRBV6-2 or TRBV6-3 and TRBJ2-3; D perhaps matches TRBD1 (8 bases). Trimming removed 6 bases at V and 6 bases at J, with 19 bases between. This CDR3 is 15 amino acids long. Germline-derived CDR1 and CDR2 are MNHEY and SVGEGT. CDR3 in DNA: TGTGCCAGCAGCCCCACAGGGGGGGCGGTGGATACGCAGTATTTT. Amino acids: CASSPTGGAVDTQYF.

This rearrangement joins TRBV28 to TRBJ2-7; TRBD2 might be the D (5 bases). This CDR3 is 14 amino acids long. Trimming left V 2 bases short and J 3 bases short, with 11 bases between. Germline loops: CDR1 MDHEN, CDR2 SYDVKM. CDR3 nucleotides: TGTGCCAGCAGTTTAGGTTCGGGAAGCTACGAGCAGTACTTC. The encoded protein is CASSLGSGSYEQYF.

The chain's CDR3 is CASSFQGGTYNEQFF. DNA for the CDR3: TGCGCCAGCAGCTTCCAGGGAGGTACCTACAATGAGCAGTTCTTC. The rearrangement joins TRBV5-1 to TRBJ2-1; tentative D call: TRBD2 (6 bases). Germline V gives CDR1 SGHRS, CDR2 YFSETQ. The CDR3 extends over 15 amino acids. Trimming stripped 2 bases from V and 2 bases from J, with 11 bases between.

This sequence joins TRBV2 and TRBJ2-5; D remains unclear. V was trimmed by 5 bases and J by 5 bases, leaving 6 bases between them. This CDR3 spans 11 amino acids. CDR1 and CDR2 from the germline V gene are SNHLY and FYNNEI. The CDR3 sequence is CASSSSETQYF. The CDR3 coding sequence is TGTGCCAGCAGTAGCTCTGAGACCCAGTACTTC.

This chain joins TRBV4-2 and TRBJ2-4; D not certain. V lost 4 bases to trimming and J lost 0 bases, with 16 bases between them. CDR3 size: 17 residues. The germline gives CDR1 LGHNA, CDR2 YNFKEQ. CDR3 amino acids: CASSPKITPRAKNIQYF. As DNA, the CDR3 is TGTGCCAGCAGCCCTAAAATTACTCCAAGAGCCAAAAACATTCAGTACTTC.

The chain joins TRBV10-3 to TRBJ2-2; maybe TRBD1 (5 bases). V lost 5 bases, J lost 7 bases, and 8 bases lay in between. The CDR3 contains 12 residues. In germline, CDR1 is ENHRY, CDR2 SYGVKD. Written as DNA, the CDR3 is TGTGCCATCAGTACAGGCCTCGGGGAGCTGTTTTTT. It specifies CAISTGLGELFF.

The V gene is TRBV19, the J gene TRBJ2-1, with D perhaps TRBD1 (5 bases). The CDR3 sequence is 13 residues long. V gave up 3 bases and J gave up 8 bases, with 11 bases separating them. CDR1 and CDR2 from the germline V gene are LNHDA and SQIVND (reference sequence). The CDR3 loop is CASSIYRYDEQFF. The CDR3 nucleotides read TGTGCCAGTAGTATCTACAGGTACGATGAGCAGTTCTTC. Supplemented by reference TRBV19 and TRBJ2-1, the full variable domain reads DGGITQSPKYLFRKEGQNVTLSCEQNLNHDAMYWYRQDPGQGLRLIYYSQIVNDFQKGDIAEGYSVSREKKESFPLTVTSAQKNPTAFYLCASSIYRYDEQFFGPGTRLTVL.

CDR3: CASNREGGGNTEAFF. The CDR3 DNA is TGTGCCAGCAACCGAGAGGGGGGGGGAAACACTGAAGCTTTCTTT. V usage is TRBV6-5 and J usage is TRBJ1-1; possible D gene TRBD1, 6 bases. Germline V CDR1 and CDR2: MNHEY, SVGAGI. There are 15 residues in the CDR3. Deletions cut 7 bases from V and 2 bases from J, with 17 bases between.

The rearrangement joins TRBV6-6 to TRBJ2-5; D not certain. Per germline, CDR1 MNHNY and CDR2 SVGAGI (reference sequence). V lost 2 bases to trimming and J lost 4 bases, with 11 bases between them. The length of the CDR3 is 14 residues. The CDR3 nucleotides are TGTGCCAGCAGTTACGAAAAAGAGGCAGAGACCCAGTACTTC. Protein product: CASSYEKEAETQYF.

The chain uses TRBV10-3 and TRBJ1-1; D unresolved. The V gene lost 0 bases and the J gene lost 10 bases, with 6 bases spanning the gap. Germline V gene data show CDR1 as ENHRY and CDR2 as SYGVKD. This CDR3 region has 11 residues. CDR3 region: CAISESVVAFF. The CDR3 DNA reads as TGTGCCATCAGTGAGTCGGTAGTAGCTTTCTTT.

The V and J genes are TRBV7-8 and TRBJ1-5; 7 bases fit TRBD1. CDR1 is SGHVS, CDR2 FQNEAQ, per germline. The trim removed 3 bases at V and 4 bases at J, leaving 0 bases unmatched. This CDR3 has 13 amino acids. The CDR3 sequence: CASSLTGNQPQHF. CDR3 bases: TGTGCCAGCAGCTTGACAGGGAATCAGCCCCAGCATTTT.